The present T cell receptor beta chain was sequenced within a study of blood T cell repertoires in COVID-19. Study at large: The study drew acute and convalescent COVID-19 samples from the United States, Italy and Spain. The analysed material was cDNA or gDNA that came from T cells, B-cell-depleted T cells, or PBMCs.

The CDR3 runs 13 residues. From germline, CDR1 is LNHDA and CDR2 SQIVND (reference sequence). V was trimmed by 6 bases and J by 2 bases, leaving 8 bases between them. In the original analysis: Amplification of reference gene primers provided the estimated nucleated cell counts. Measured with immunoSEQ multiplex PCR; TCRdb has only the in-frame clones, and not every one. V and J calls and clone size are copied from that table; D and trimming were computed from the DNA. The profile shows about 230,000 clones, 84% of them singletons. The chain uses TRBV19 and TRBJ1-3, with D uncertain. This TCR derives from a woman in her thirties or forties who had recovered from COVID-19. Sequencing was carried out using peripheral blood. CDR3 amino acids: CASRGLTGNTIYF. The CDR3 region has the DNA TGTGCCAGTAGGGGCTTAACTGGAAACACCATATATTTT.